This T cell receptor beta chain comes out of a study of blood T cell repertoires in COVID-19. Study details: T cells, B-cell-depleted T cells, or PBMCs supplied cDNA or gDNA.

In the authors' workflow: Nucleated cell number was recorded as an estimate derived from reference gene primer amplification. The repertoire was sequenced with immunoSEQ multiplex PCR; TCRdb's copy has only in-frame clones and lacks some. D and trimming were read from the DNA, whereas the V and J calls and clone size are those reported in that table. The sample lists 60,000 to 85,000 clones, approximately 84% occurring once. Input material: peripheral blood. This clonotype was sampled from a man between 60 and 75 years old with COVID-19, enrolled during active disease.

The CDR3 loop reads CASSLAGTYEQYF. CDR3 nucleotide sequence: TGTGCCAGCAGTCTCGCAGGAACCTACGAGCAGTACTTC. The chain recombines TRBV12-3 or TRBV12-4 with TRBJ2-7; D is undetermined. This CDR3 has 13 amino acids. With 5 bases removed from V and 2 bases from J, the gap between germline ends came to 10 bases.